The 30 T cell receptor beta chains below all came from one sample that was sequenced in a study of early T cells in non-severe SARS-CoV-2 infection (dated by TCRdb to about 2021). Receptor amplification or capture employed 5' RACE. Instrument on record: NextSeq 500. Starting from the raw public reads, TCRdb applied fastp trimming at Q25, assembled clones with MiXCR and retained in-frame beta chains. All rows with the same CDR3 protein become a single entry with the most common DNA and genes. This sample is represented by approximately 67,000 distinct CDR3 sequences; approximately 10% of them were singletons. Of the sample, 3.2% falls within the top ten clones. Material for sequencing was whole blood. These receptors all come from an adult who was a healthcare worker with PCR-confirmed SARS-CoV-2 infection or an uninfected control (not recorded which).

This clonotype was picked up a small number of times. The rearrangement joins TRBV5-1 to TRBJ2-1; D is perhaps TRBD2 (5 bases). The germline gives CDR1 SGHRS, CDR2 YFSETQ. The CDR3 has 14 amino acids. Trimming removed 0 bases from V and 4 bases from J, with 8 bases in between. The CDR3: CASSLADSYNEQFF. The CDR3 DNA sequence: TGCGCCAGCAGCTTGGCGGACTCGTACAATGAGCAGTTCTTC.

This clonotype was counted between two and nine times. The chain couples TRBV14 to TRBJ2-5; D is perhaps TRBD1 (5 bases). V dropped 5 bases and J dropped 2 bases, with 15 bases sitting between them. The length of the CDR3 is 15 residues. Germline values: CDR1 SGHDN, CDR2 FVKESK. CDR3 amino acids: CASSTPQGWQETQYF. The CDR3 nucleotides read TGTGCCAGCAGCACACCTCAGGGTTGGCAAGAGACCCAGTACTTC.

The V gene is TRBV6-5, the J gene TRBJ1-5; tentatively, D is TRBD1 (6 bases). From germline, CDR1 is MNHEY and CDR2 SVGAGI. The CDR3 runs to 14 residues. V dropped 5 bases and J dropped 4 bases, with 12 bases sitting between them. The CDR3 coding sequence is TGTGCCAGCAGTCTTGTAACAGGGAATCAGCCCCAGCATTTT. Residues: CASSLVTGNQPQHF.

The chain employs TRBV6-5 and TRBJ1-1, with 7 bases aligning to TRBD1. With 0 bases clipped from V and 0 bases from J, the junction kept 10 bases outside the gene matches. The CDR3 has 18 residues. CDR1 MNHEY and CDR2 SVGAGI come from the germline V gene. The CDR3 here is CASSYSGLTGAMNTEAFF. The DNA for the CDR3 is TGTGCCAGCAGTTACTCAGGCCTAACAGGGGCTATGAACACTGAAGCTTTCTTT.

This chain links TRBV4-1 with TRBJ2-5, with 8 bases aligning to TRBD2. This CDR3 is 16 amino acids long. CDR1 is MGHRA, CDR2 YSYEKL, per germline. V shed 6 bases and J 3 bases; nucleotides not matched to a gene: 12. The CDR3 nucleotides read TGCGCCAGCAGTGACTGGGCGGTAGCGGGGAAAGAGACCCAGTACTTC. Protein: CASSDWAVAGKETQYF.

This clonotype was counted between two and nine times. The chain recombines TRBV6-6 with TRBJ1-4; no definite D call. V gave up 0 bases and J gave up 5 bases, with 16 bases separating them. Germline loops: CDR1 MNHNY, CDR2 SVGAGI (reference sequence). This CDR3 comprises 17 residues. The CDR3 here is CASSYSSLGRGNEKLFF. The CDR3 DNA reads TGTGCCAGCAGTTACTCGAGCCTCGGACGCGGGAATGAAAAACTGTTTTTT.

This clonotype was seen a handful of times. DNA of the CDR3: TGCGCCAGCAGCCAAGCGTACCAAGAGACCCAGTACTTC. Its protein is CASSQAYQETQYF. The V and J genes are TRBV4-3 and TRBJ2-5; D is uncertain. This CDR3 is 13 amino acids long. V was pared by 1 base and J by 0 bases, with 3 bases between. Germline V gene data show CDR1 as LGHNA and CDR2 as YSLEER.

The chain carries TRBV29-1 and TRBJ2-7, with 7 bases identical to TRBD2. The CDR3 is 12 residues long. CDR1 and CDR2 (germline): SQVTM, ANQGSEA. V lost 4 bases to trimming and J lost 2 bases; unmatched junction nucleotides: 2. CDR3 DNA sequence: TGCAGCGTTGTAGGACTAGCCTACGAGCAGTACTTC. Translated, it gives CSVVGLAYEQYF.

The table lists this clonotype with a few counts. The CDR3 sequence is CSAREPGTGGHEQYF. Here the CDR3 DNA reads TGCAGTGCTAGAGAACCCGGGACAGGGGGCCACGAGCAGTACTTC. J is TRBJ2-7 and V is TRBV20-1; 12 nucleotides align to TRBD1. Germline CDR1 is DFQATT and CDR2 is SNEGSKA (reference sequence). The CDR3 length is 15 residues. J gave up 5 bases and V 0 bases, and 5 bases lay outside the gene matches.

The chain combines TRBV6-1 with TRBJ2-7, with D possibly matching TRBD2 (7 bases). Trimming took 5 bases from V and 3 from J, leaving 14 bases between them. The CDR3 totals 14 residues. The V gene's germline CDR1 is MNHNS and CDR2 SASEGT. In DNA, the CDR3 is TGTGCCAGCAGTATCAGGGAGGGACACTACGAGCAGTACTTC. This codes for CASSIREGHYEQYF.

This clonotype was seen at least ten times. V is TRBV19 and J is TRBJ2-2; D tentatively reads TRBD1 or TRBD2 (6 bases each). The CDR3 loop spans 16 amino acids. The germline CDR1 and CDR2 sequences are LNHDA and SQIVND (reference sequence). Trimming took off 5 bases at V and 3 bases at J, with 16 bases between the two ends. The DNA of the CDR3 is TGTGCCAGTAGTTCCCGGGGGACACCTCACACCGGGGAGCTGTTTTTT. Translation: CASSSRGTPHTGELFF.

The gene calls are TRBV5-6 and TRBJ2-7; TRBD2 matches 7 bases. Germline V CDR1 and CDR2: SGHDT, YYEEEE. Unmatched junction bases numbered 3, after V lost 3 bases and J lost 0 bases. The CDR3 consists of 14 residues. The CDR3 spells CASSSSGSSYEQYF. The CDR3 DNA follows: TGTGCCAGCAGCTCTAGCGGCTCCTCCTACGAGCAGTACTTC.

This clonotype was found many times. CDR3 nucleotide sequence: TGTGCCAGCAGCCCCTTCCCCGGGGGAGTAGACTATGGCTACACCTTC. Its protein is CASSPFPGGVDYGYTF. The chain has TRBV9 and TRBJ1-2, with a tentative D call TRBD1 (5 bases). The V gene's germline CDR1 is SGDLS and CDR2 YYNGEE. This CDR3 region has 16 residues. Trimming removed 4 bases at V and 3 bases at J, with 19 bases between.

Ten or more counts support this clonotype. The chain combines TRBV4-2 with TRBJ2-3; 7 bases are shared with TRBD2. The germline CDR1 and CDR2 sequences are LGHNA and YNFKEQ. V lost 1 base, J lost 0 bases, and 13 bases stayed unmatched. There are 19 residues in the CDR3. For the CDR3, the DNA is TGTGCCAGCAGCCAAGTCTTAAAGCGGGGTCGAAGTAGCACAGATACGCAGTATTTT. The encoded protein is CASSQVLKRGRSSTDTQYF.

The rearrangement joins TRBV21-1 to TRBJ2-7. TRBV21-1 is termed a pseudogene. CDR3 size: 13 residues. CDR3 loop: CASSKAAVYEQYF. The CDR3 bases are TGTGCCAGCAGCAAAGCCGCGGTCTACGAGCAGTACTTC.

The J gene is TRBJ2-7, the V gene TRBV30, with a possible D match to TRBD2 (6 bases). The CDR3 totals 13 residues. Germline CDR1 is GTSNPN and CDR2 is SVGIG (reference sequence). Trimming cost V 5 bases and J 0 bases, with 11 bases left between them. CDR3 sequence reads: CAWDPGVSYEQYF. In DNA form, the CDR3 reads TGTGCCTGGGACCCGGGAGTCTCCTACGAGCAGTACTTC.

V and J are TRBV29-1 and TRBJ2-5, with 7 bases aligning to TRBD1. This CDR3 is 14 amino acids long. Germline CDR1 is SQVTM and CDR2 is ANQGSEA. Trimming removed 6 bases from V and 2 bases from J; junction bases left unmatched: 9. CDR3 bases: TGCAGCGTCTTTTTCCTGGACAGGCAAGAGACCCAGTACTTC. Encoded protein: CSVFFLDRQETQYF.

In its sample, this clonotype was seen a few times. The chain uses TRBV6-4 and TRBJ2-1; no firm D call. V lost 2 bases and J 10 bases, leaving 15 bases between the germline ends. The CDR3 sequence is 14 residues long. In germline, CDR1 is MRHNA, CDR2 SNTAGT. The DNA for the CDR3 is TGTGCCAGCAGTGACAGGGCTAGTTCAGGCGAGCAGTTCTTC. This sequence encodes CASSDRASSGEQFF.

This chain joins TRBV14 and TRBJ1-1; D is perhaps TRBD1 (6 bases). V was cut by 4 bases and J by 0 bases, with 15 bases left in between. The CDR3 spans 16 residues. Germline V gives CDR1 SGHDN, CDR2 FVKESK. The CDR3 protein is CASSRGGGLMNTEAFF. CDR3 DNA: TGTGCCAGCAGCCGGGGGGGCGGACTCATGAACACTGAAGCTTTCTTT.

J is TRBJ2-1 and V is TRBV20-1, with D unresolved. Per the germline V gene, CDR1 is DFQATT and CDR2 is SNEGSKA (reference sequence). This CDR3 is built from 10 residues. The ends were cut back, 4 bases at V and 6 bases at J, with 4 bases in the middle. The CDR3 region has the DNA TGCAGTGCTATGGGCAATGAGCAGTTCTTC. Residues: CSAMGNEQFF.

Here the CDR3 reads CASRGDTEAFF. The CDR3 bases are TGTGCCAGCAGGGGAGACACTGAAGCTTTCTTT. This chain joins TRBV6-5 and TRBJ1-1; D is uncertain. Per germline, CDR1 MNHEY and CDR2 SVGAGI. V lost 6 bases, J lost 3 bases, and 5 bases lay in between. The CDR3 runs to 11 residues.

This clonotype was observed at least ten times. The V and J genes are TRBV7-2 and TRBJ1-1, with D perhaps TRBD1 (5 bases). The germline gives CDR1 SGHTA, CDR2 FQGNSA. V was cut by 4 bases and J by 3 bases, with 9 bases left in between. This CDR3 contains 13 residues. DNA of the CDR3: TGTGCCAGCAGCTGGGTAGGGGACACTGAAGCTTTCTTT. Its protein is CASSWVGDTEAFF.

This clonotype was detected only a few times. The chain is built from TRBV6-4 and TRBJ2-3; 12 nucleotides match TRBD2. V dropped 3 bases and J dropped 5; count of bases not matched to a gene: 0. Germline CDR1 MRHNA, CDR2 SNTAGT. The CDR3 runs to 14 residues. CDR3 nucleotide sequence: TGTGCCAGCAGTGAGGGACTAGCGGGAGATACGCAGTATTTT. It encodes CASSEGLAGDTQYF.

This clonotype was detected many times. This rearrangement joins TRBV6-2 or TRBV6-3 to TRBJ2-5; D ambiguous. V lost 2 bases and J 5 bases, leaving 12 bases between the germline ends. Germline V gene data show CDR1 as MNHEY and CDR2 as SVGEGT. The CDR3 sequence is 14 residues long. The CDR3 DNA follows: TGTGCCAGCAGTTACCTGGGCCTAGGGGAGACCCAGTACTTC. It specifies CASSYLGLGETQYF.

This clonotype was detected ten times or more. The chain uses TRBV29-1 and TRBJ2-5; 7 nucleotides agree with TRBD1. The CDR3 runs 15 residues. Losses at the gene ends were 7 bases for V and 2 bases for J; bases not matched to a gene: 13. CDR1 SQVTM and CDR2 ANQGSEA come from the germline V gene. The CDR3 coding sequence is TGCAGCGGCCCTCGGCCCGGGACAGAACAAGAGACCCAGTACTTC. It translates to CSGPRPGTEQETQYF.

This clonotype was counted many times. The rearrangement links TRBV20-1 to TRBJ2-5, with 8 bases fitting TRBD2. The CDR3 runs to 16 residues. CDR1 DFQATT and CDR2 SNEGSKA come from the germline V gene (reference sequence). The junction had 13 bases not matched to a gene; V was cut back by 2 bases and J by 5 bases. CDR3 DNA sequence: TGCAGTGCTAGAACCCCGGGGATAGCGGGAACGGAGACCCAGTACTTC. Amino acid sequence: CSARTPGIAGTETQYF.

This clonotype was picked up many times. The chain links TRBV12-3 or TRBV12-4 to TRBJ2-7, with a weak D call TRBD1 (5 bases). V shed 5 bases and J shed 3 bases, with 8 bases lying between them. CDR3 length equals 12 residues. CDR3 sequence: CASSLRVYEQYF. The CDR3 DNA follows: TGTGCCAGCAGTCTCAGGGTCTACGAGCAGTACTTC.

This clonotype was seen a handful of times. V and J are TRBV5-1 and TRBJ2-7; 11 bases align to TRBD1. The V gene's germline CDR1 is SGHRS and CDR2 YFSETQ. Trimming cost V 3 bases and J 6 bases; bases outside gene matches: 14. The CDR3 contains 17 residues. Written as DNA, the CDR3 is TGCGCCAGCAGCTCCTATCAATGGACAGGGGGCGGGTCCGAGCAGTACTTC. It encodes CASSSYQWTGGGSEQYF.

This clonotype was seen many times. This chain links TRBV7-9 with TRBJ2-3; D may match TRBD1 or TRBD2 (5 bases each). The CDR3 sequence is 12 residues long. V was shortened by 4 bases and J by 5 bases, with 7 bases between the two germline ends. Looked up from germline, CDR1 is SEHNR and CDR2 is FQNEAQ (reference sequence). The CDR3 bases are TGTGCCAGCAGCTGGGGGTTAGATACGCAGTATTTT. It specifies CASSWGLDTQYF.

V is TRBV18 and J is TRBJ2-2; possible D gene TRBD2, 5 bases. The CDR3 sequence is 15 residues long. In germline, CDR1 is KGHSH, CDR2 LQKENI. Trimming cost V 3 bases and J 1 base, with 9 bases left between them. The CDR3: CASSPTSGNTGELFF. CDR3 sequence (DNA): TGTGCCAGCTCACCGACGAGCGGGAACACCGGGGAGCTGTTTTTT.